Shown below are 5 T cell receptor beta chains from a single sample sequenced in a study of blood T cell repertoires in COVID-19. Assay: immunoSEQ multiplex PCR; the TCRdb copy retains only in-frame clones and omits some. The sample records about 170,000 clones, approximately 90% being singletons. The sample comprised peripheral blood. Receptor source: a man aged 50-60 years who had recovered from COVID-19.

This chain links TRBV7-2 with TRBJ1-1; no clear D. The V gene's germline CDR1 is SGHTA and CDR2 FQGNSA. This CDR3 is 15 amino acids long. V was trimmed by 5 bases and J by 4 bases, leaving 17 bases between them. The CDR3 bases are TGTGCCAGCAGCCCAACCCCGGGCGGGGTCACTGAAGCTTTCTTT. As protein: CASSPTPGGVTEAFF.

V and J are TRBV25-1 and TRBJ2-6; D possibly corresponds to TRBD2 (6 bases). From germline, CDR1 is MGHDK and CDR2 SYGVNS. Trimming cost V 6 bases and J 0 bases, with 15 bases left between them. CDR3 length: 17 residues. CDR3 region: CASSLSGVGSGANVLTF. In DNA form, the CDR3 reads TGTGCCAGCAGCCTCTCGGGGGTGGGCTCTGGGGCCAACGTCCTGACTTTC.

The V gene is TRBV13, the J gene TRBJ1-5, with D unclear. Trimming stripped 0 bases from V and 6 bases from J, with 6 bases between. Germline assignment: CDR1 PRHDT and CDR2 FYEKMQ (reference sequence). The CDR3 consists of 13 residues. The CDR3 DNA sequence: TGTGCCAGCAGCTTAGGGGTGCGTCAGCCCCAGCATTTT. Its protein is CASSLGVRQPQHF.

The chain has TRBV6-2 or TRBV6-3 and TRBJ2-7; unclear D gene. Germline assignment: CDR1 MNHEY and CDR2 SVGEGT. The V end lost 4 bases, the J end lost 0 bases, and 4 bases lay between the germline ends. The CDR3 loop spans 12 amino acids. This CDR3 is CASSFHSYEQYF. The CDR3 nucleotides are TGTGCCAGCAGTTTCCACTCCTACGAGCAGTACTTC.

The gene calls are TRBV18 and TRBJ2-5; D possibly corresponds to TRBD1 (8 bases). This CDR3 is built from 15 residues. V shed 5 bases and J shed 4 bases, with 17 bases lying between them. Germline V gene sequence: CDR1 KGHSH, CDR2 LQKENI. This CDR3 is CASSTANRGGETQYF. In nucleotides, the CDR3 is TGTGCCAGCTCAACGGCCAACAGGGGGGGAGAGACCCAGTACTTC.